The T cell receptor (beta chain) described here comes from a study of OX40 agonist ivuxolimab in advanced cancers. Study in general: Having had anti-PD-1, anti-PD-L1 or anti-CTLA-4 therapy before was allowed, and roughly 39% had some.

Clones were read by immunoSEQ multiplex PCR, and TCRdb kept only the in-frame ones, dropping some. Of 45,000 to 50,000 clones listed, around 92% are singletons. This clone was detected only once. Its antigen is undetermined. V dropped 1 base and J dropped 8; count of bases not matched to a gene: 7. Per the germline V gene, CDR1 is LNHDA and CDR2 is SQIVND (reference sequence). This CDR3 spans 15 amino acids. The study, taken as a whole, reports: Some nonresponders also had low normalized T-cell clonal expansion.

This receptor was identified in an adult with an advanced solid tumor such as melanoma, head and neck, liver or kidney cancer. The chain links TRBV19 to TRBJ2-1, with 8 bases identical to TRBD1. This sample comprised CD4+ or CD8+ T cells sorted from blood, obtained in a trial of the OX40 agonist ivuxolimab. Here the CDR3 reads CASSIGETGVYEQFF. In nucleotides, the CDR3 is TGTGCCAGTAGTATAGGAGAGACAGGGGTTTATGAGCAGTTCTTC.